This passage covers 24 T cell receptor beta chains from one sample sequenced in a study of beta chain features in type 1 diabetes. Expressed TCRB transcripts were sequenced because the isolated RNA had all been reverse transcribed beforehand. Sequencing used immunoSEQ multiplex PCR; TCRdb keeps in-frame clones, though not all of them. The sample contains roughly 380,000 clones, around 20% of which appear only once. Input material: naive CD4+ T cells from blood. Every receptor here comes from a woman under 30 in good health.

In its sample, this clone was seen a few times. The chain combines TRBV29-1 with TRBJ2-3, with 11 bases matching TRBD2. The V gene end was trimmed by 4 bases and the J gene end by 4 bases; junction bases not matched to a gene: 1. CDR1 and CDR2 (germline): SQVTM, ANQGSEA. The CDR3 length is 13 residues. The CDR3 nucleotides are TGCAGCGTTGGGGGACTAGCGGCAGATACGCAGTATTTT. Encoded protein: CSVGGLAADTQYF.

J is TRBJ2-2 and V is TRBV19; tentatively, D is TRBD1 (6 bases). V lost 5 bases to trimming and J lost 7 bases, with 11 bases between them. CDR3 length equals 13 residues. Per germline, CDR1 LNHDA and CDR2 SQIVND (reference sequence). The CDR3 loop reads CASSEQGVGELFF. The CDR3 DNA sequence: TGTGCCAGTAGTGAACAGGGAGTCGGGGAGCTGTTTTTT. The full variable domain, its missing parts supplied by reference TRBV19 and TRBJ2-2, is DGGITQSPKYLFRKEGQNVTLSCEQNLNHDAMYWYRQDPGQGLRLIYYSQIVNDFQKGDIAEGYSVSREKKESFPLTVTSAQKNPTAFYLCASSEQGVGELFFGEGSRLTVL.

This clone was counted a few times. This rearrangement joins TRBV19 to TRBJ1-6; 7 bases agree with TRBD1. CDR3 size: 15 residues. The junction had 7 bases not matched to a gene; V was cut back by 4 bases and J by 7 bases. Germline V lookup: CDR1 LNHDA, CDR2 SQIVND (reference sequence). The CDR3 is CASSTNRGGNSPLHF. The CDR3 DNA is TGTGCCAGTAGTACCAACAGGGGAGGAAATTCACCCCTCCACTTT.

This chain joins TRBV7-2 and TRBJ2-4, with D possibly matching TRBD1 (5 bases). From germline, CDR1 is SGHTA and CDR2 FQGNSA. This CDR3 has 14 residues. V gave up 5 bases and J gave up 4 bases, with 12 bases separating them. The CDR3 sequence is CASSDGHLKNIQYF. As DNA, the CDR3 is TGTGCCAGCAGCGATGGACATCTTAAAAACATTCAGTACTTC.

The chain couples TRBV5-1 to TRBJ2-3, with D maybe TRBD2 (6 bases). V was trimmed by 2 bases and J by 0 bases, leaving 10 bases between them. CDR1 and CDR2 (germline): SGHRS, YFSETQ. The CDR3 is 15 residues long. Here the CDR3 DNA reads TGCGCCAGCAGCTTTGGGGGGAGTAGCACAGATACGCAGTATTTT. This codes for CASSFGGSSTDTQYF.

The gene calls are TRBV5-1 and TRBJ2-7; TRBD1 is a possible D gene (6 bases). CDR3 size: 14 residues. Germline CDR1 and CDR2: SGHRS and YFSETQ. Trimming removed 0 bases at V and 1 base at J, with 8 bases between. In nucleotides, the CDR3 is TGCGCCAGCAGCTTGGGGACAGAATCCTACGAGCAGTACTTC. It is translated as CASSLGTESYEQYF.

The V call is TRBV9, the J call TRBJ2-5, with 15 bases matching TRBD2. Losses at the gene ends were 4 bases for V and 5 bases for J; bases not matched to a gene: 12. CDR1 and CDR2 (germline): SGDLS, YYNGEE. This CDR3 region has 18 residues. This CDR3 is CASSSGTSGGPAYETQYF. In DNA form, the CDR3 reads TGTGCCAGCAGCTCTGGGACTAGCGGGGGGCCGGCATATGAGACCCAGTACTTC.

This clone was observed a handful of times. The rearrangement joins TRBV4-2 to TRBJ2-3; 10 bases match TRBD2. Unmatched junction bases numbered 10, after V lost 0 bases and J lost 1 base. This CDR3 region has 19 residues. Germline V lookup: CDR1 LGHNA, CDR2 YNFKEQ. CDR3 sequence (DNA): TGTGCCAGCAGCCAAGATAAGCGGGGGGGCTTTCGGGGCACAGATACGCAGTATTTT. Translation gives CASSQDKRGGFRGTDTQYF.

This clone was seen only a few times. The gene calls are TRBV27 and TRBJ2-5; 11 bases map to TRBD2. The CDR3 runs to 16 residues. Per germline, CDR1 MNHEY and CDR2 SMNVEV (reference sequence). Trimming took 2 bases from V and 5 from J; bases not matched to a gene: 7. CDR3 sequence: CASSLSLAGGRETQYF. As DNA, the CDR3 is TGTGCCAGCAGTTTAAGCCTAGCGGGGGGCAGGGAGACCCAGTACTTC.

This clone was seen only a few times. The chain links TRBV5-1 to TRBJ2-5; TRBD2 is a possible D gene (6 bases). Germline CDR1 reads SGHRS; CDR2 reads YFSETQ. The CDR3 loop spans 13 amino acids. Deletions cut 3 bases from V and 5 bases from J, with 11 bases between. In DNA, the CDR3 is TGCGCCAGCAGCTCGGGGGTGCGGGAGACCCAGTACTTC. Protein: CASSSGVRETQYF.

The CDR3 sequence: CASSTRGGVGNIQYF. The CDR3 bases are TGTGCCAGCAGCACAAGAGGGGGGGTGGGAAACATTCAGTACTTC. The chain carries TRBV7-2 and TRBJ2-4, with D maybe TRBD2 (7 bases). Looked up from germline, CDR1 is SGHTA and CDR2 is FQGNSA. This CDR3 region has 15 residues. V lost 5 bases, J lost 6 bases, and 17 bases lay in between. Full variable domain (outside the CDR3, taken from reference TRBV7-2 and TRBJ2-4): GAGVSQSPSNKVTEKGKDVELRCDPISGHTALYWYRQSLGQGLEFLIYFQGNSAPDKSGLPSDRFSAERTGGSVSTLTIQRTQQEDSAVYLCASSTRGGVGNIQYFGAGTRLSVL.

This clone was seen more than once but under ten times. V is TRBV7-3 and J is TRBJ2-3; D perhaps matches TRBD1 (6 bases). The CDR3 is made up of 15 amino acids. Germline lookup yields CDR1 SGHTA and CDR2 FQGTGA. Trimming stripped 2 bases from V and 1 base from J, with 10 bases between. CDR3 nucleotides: TGTGCCAGCAGCTTAGGGGGCGGTCGCACAGATACGCAGTATTTT. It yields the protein CASSLGGGRTDTQYF.

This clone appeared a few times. In nucleotides, the CDR3 is TGTGCCAGCTCACCACCGGCTTTTAACTATGGCTACACCTTC. Residues: CASSPPAFNYGYTF. The J gene is TRBJ1-2, the V gene TRBV18; D remains ambiguous. The CDR3 extends over 14 amino acids. In germline, CDR1 is KGHSH, CDR2 LQKENI. Trimming took off 0 bases at V and 1 base at J, with 6 bases between the two ends.

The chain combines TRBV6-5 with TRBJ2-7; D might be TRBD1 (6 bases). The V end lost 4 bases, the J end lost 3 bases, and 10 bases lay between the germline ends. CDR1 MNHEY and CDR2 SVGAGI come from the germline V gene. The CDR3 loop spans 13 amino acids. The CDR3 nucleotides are TGTGCCAGCAGTTGGCACAGGGTCTACGAGCAGTACTTC. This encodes CASSWHRVYEQYF.

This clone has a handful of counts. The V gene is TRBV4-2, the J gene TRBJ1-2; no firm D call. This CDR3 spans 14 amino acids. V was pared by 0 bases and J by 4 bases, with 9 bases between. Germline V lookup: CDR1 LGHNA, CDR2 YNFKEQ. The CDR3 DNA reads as TGTGCCAGCAGCCAAGATCCACAGTTCTATGGCTACACCTTC. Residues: CASSQDPQFYGYTF.

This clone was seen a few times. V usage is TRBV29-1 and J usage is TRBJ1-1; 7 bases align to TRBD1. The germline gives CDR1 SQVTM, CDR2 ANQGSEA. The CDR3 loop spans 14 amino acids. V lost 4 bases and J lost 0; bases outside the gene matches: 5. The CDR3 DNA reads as TGCAGCGTTGTTACAGGGGATATGAACACTGAAGCTTTCTTT. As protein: CSVVTGDMNTEAFF.

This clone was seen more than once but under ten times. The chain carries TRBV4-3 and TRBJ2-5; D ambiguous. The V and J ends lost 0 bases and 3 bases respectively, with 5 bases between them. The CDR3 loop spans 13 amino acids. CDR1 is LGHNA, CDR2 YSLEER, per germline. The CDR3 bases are TGCGCCAGCAGCCAAGATCAGGAAGAGACCCAGTACTTC. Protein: CASSQDQEETQYF.

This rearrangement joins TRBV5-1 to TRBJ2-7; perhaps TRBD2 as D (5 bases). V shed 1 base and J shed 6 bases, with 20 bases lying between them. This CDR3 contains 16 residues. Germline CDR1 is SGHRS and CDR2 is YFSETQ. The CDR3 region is CASSLTDGRGLREQYF. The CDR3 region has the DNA TGCGCCAGCAGCTTGACGGACGGACGGGGTCTACGCGAGCAGTACTTC.

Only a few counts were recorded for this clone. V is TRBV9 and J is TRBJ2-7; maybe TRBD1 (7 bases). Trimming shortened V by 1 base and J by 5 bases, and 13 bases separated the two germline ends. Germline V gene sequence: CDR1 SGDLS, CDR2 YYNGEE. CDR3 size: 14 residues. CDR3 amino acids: CASSVQGGHHEQYF. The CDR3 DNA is TGTGCCAGCAGCGTACAGGGGGGCCACCACGAGCAGTACTTC.

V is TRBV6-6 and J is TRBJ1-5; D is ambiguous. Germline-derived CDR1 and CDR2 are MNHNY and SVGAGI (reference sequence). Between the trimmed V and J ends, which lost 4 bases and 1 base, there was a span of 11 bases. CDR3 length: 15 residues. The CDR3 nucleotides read TGTGCCAGCAGTTCCACGGGTCAGAGCAATCAGCCCCAGCATTTT. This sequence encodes CASSSTGQSNQPQHF.

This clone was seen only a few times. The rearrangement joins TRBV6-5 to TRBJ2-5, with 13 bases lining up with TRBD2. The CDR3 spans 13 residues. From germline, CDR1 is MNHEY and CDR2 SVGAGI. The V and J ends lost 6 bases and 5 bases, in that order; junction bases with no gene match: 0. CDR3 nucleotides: TGTGCCAGCAGGACTAGCGGGAGGGAGACCCAGTACTTC. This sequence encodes CASRTSGRETQYF.

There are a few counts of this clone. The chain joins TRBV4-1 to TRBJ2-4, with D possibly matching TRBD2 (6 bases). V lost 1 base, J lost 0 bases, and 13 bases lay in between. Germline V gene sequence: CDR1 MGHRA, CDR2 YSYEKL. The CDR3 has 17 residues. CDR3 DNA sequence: TGCGCCAGCAGCCAAGTAACGGGGGACCTAGCCAAAAACATTCAGTACTTC. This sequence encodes CASSQVTGDLAKNIQYF.

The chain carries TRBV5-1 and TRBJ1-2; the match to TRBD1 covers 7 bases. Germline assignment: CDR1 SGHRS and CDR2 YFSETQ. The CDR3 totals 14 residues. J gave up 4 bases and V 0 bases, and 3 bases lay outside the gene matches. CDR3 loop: CASSLGGTAYGYTF. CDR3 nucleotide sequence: TGCGCCAGCAGCTTGGGTGGGACAGCCTATGGCTACACCTTC.

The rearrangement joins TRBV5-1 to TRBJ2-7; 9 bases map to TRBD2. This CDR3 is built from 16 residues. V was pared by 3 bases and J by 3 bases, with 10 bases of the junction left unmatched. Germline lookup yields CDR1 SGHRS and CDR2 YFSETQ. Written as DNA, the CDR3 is TGCGCCAGCAGCTCCGATCCTAGCGGGAAACGCTACGAGCAGTACTTC. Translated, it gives CASSSDPSGKRYEQYF.